This record concerns one TCR beta chain sequence. Enrolled during active infection, Seattle patients were then followed longitudinally. The junction had 5 bases not matched to a gene; V was cut back by 3 bases and J by 6 bases. Germline loops: CDR1 LNHDA, CDR2 SQIVND (reference sequence). This CDR3 is 15 amino acids long. The sample originates from a study of blood T cell repertoires in COVID-19. Libraries were prepared by immunoSEQ multiplex PCR; TCRdb keeps only in-frame clonotypes and omits some of them. The table lists roughly 260,000 clones, around nine tenths of them singletons, with 10% to 12% in the top ten.

V and J are TRBV19 and TRBJ2-1; TRBD2 matches 10 bases. The TCR sequence derives from a woman under 40 with COVID-19, enrolled during active disease. Input material: peripheral blood. The CDR3, as DNA: TGTGCCAGTAGTATTGCAGCGGGAGGGCCCAATGAGCAGTTCTTC. This translates into CASSIAAGGPNEQFF.